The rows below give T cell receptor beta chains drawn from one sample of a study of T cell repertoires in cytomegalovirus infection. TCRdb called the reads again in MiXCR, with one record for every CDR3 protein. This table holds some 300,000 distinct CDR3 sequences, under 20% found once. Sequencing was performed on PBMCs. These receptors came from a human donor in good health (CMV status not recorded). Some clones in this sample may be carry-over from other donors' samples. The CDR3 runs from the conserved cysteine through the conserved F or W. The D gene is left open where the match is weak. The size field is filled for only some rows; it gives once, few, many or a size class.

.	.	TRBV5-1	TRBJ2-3	TGCGCCAGCAGCTTGGGACTAGTTATAAGCACAGATACGCAGTATTTT	CASSLGLVISTDTQYF
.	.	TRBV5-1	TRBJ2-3	TGCGCCAGCAGCTTGGCCAGAAAGGTCACAGATACGCAGTATTTT	CASSLARKVTDTQYF
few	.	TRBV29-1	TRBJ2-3	TGCAGCGTTGAAGAACAAGCCCATGGCACAGATACGCAGTATTTT	CSVEEQAHGTDTQYF
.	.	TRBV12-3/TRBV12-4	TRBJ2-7	TGTGCCAGCAGTTTAGTGGCGGCTAGCTCCTACGAGCAGTACTTC	CASSLVAASSYEQYF
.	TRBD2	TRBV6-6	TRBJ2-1	TGTGCCAGCAGTTTGGGAGGGGTGGATGGCTACAATGAGCAGTTCTTC	CASSLGGVDGYNEQFF
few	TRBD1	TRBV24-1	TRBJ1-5	TGTGCCACCAGCACAGGGGGCGTGAGTCAGCCCCAGCATTTT	CATSTGGVSQPQHF
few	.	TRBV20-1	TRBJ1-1	TGCAGTGCTAGTGGGGAGCTGAACACTGAAGCTTTCTTT	CSASGELNTEAFF
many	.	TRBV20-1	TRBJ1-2	TGCAGTACTCCGACCTTTGGGTTCGGCTACACCTTC	CSTPTFGFGYTF
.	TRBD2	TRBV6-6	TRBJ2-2	TGTGCCAGCCGAGGGAGGGCAACCGGGGAGCTGTTTTTT	CASRGRATGELFF
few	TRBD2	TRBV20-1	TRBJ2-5	TGCAGTGCTACAGGAAGGCTAGCGGGGGTAACCCAAGAGACCCAGTACTTC	CSATGRLAGVTQETQYF
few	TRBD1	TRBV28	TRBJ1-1	TGTGCCAGCAGTCCACCGGGACAGGGAATGAACACTGAAGCTTTCTTT	CASSPPGQGMNTEAFF
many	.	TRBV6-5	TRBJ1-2	TGTGCCAGCAGTTACATATCGAGAAGCCAAGACTATGGCTACACCTTC	CASSYISRSQDYGYTF
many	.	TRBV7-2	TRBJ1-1	TGTGCCAGCAGCTTAGTCGGGATTGGCACTGAAGCTTTCTTT	CASSLVGIGTEAFF
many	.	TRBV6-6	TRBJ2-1	TGTGCCAGCAGTGCATGGGGAGGCGGCTGGCAGCCGGGGAATGAGCAGTTCTTC	CASSAWGGGWQPGNEQFF
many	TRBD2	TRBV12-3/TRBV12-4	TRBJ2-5	TGTGCCAGCAGTTACACCGGGACTAGTCAAGAGACCCAGTACTTC	CASSYTGTSQETQYF
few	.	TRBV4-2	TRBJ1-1	TGTGCCAGCAGCCAAGATTCGGGGCAGGGAATTTTTGAAGCTTTCTTT	CASSQDSGQGIFEAFF
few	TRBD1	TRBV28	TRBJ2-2	TGTGCCAGCAGGCTAACCGGGACAGGGGACACCGGGGAGCTGTTTTTT	CASRLTGTGDTGELFF
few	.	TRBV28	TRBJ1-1	TGTGCCAGCAGTTTAGGGGGGGGGCTGGACACTGAAGCTTTCTTT	CASSLGGGLDTEAFF
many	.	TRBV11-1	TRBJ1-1	TGTGCCAGCAGCTTAGCTCCGGCGAACACTGAAGCTTTCTTT	CASSLAPANTEAFF
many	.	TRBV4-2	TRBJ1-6	TGTGCCAGCAGCCAAGATCGAGGGATCAGCTCCTATAATTCACCCCTCCACTTT	CASSQDRGISSYNSPLHF
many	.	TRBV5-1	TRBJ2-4	TGCGCCAGCAGCTTGGACCCACCCGGGGAAGCCAAAAACATTCAGTACTTC	CASSLDPPGEAKNIQYF
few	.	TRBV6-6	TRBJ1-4	TGTGCCAGCAGTTACCGGGCGGAGGAAAAACTGTTTTTT	CASSYRAEEKLFF
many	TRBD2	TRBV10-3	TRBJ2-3	TGTGCCATCAGTGCTTATAGCGGGGGGGCGACAGATACGCAGTATTTT	CAISAYSGGATDTQYF
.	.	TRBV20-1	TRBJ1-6	TGCAGTGCTAGAGATCCGGGAAGCTCCTATAATTCACCCCTCCACTTT	CSARDPGSSYNSPLHF
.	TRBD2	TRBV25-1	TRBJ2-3	TGTGCCAGCGGACCGGGGGGGGAAGATACGCAGTATTTT	CASGPGGEDTQYF
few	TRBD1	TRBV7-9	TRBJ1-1	TGTGCCAGCACCGTATCCGGGACAGCTAACACTGAAGCTTTCTTT	CASTVSGTANTEAFF
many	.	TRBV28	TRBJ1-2	TGTGCCAGCAGTTTGGTATTCGCCGGGTTGGGCTACACCTTC	CASSLVFAGLGYTF
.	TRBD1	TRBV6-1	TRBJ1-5	TGTGCCAGCCGGACAGGGTCAGATCGGAATCAGCCCCAGCATTTT	CASRTGSDRNQPQHF
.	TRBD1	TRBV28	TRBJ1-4	TGTGCCAGCAGCTTGGACAGGGTAGTTGAAAAACTGTTTTTT	CASSLDRVVEKLFF
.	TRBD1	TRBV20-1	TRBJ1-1	TGCAGTGCTAGAGTGTCGGACAGGGAAGCTTTCTTT	CSARVSDREAFF
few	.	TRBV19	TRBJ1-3	TGTGCCAGTAATTCTGGTCGGGCGGACTCTGGAAACACCATATATTTT	CASNSGRADSGNTIYF
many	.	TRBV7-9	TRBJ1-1	TGTGCCAGCAGCTTAGCTCGGGGTTTTGGCACTGAAGCTTTCTTT	CASSLARGFGTEAFF